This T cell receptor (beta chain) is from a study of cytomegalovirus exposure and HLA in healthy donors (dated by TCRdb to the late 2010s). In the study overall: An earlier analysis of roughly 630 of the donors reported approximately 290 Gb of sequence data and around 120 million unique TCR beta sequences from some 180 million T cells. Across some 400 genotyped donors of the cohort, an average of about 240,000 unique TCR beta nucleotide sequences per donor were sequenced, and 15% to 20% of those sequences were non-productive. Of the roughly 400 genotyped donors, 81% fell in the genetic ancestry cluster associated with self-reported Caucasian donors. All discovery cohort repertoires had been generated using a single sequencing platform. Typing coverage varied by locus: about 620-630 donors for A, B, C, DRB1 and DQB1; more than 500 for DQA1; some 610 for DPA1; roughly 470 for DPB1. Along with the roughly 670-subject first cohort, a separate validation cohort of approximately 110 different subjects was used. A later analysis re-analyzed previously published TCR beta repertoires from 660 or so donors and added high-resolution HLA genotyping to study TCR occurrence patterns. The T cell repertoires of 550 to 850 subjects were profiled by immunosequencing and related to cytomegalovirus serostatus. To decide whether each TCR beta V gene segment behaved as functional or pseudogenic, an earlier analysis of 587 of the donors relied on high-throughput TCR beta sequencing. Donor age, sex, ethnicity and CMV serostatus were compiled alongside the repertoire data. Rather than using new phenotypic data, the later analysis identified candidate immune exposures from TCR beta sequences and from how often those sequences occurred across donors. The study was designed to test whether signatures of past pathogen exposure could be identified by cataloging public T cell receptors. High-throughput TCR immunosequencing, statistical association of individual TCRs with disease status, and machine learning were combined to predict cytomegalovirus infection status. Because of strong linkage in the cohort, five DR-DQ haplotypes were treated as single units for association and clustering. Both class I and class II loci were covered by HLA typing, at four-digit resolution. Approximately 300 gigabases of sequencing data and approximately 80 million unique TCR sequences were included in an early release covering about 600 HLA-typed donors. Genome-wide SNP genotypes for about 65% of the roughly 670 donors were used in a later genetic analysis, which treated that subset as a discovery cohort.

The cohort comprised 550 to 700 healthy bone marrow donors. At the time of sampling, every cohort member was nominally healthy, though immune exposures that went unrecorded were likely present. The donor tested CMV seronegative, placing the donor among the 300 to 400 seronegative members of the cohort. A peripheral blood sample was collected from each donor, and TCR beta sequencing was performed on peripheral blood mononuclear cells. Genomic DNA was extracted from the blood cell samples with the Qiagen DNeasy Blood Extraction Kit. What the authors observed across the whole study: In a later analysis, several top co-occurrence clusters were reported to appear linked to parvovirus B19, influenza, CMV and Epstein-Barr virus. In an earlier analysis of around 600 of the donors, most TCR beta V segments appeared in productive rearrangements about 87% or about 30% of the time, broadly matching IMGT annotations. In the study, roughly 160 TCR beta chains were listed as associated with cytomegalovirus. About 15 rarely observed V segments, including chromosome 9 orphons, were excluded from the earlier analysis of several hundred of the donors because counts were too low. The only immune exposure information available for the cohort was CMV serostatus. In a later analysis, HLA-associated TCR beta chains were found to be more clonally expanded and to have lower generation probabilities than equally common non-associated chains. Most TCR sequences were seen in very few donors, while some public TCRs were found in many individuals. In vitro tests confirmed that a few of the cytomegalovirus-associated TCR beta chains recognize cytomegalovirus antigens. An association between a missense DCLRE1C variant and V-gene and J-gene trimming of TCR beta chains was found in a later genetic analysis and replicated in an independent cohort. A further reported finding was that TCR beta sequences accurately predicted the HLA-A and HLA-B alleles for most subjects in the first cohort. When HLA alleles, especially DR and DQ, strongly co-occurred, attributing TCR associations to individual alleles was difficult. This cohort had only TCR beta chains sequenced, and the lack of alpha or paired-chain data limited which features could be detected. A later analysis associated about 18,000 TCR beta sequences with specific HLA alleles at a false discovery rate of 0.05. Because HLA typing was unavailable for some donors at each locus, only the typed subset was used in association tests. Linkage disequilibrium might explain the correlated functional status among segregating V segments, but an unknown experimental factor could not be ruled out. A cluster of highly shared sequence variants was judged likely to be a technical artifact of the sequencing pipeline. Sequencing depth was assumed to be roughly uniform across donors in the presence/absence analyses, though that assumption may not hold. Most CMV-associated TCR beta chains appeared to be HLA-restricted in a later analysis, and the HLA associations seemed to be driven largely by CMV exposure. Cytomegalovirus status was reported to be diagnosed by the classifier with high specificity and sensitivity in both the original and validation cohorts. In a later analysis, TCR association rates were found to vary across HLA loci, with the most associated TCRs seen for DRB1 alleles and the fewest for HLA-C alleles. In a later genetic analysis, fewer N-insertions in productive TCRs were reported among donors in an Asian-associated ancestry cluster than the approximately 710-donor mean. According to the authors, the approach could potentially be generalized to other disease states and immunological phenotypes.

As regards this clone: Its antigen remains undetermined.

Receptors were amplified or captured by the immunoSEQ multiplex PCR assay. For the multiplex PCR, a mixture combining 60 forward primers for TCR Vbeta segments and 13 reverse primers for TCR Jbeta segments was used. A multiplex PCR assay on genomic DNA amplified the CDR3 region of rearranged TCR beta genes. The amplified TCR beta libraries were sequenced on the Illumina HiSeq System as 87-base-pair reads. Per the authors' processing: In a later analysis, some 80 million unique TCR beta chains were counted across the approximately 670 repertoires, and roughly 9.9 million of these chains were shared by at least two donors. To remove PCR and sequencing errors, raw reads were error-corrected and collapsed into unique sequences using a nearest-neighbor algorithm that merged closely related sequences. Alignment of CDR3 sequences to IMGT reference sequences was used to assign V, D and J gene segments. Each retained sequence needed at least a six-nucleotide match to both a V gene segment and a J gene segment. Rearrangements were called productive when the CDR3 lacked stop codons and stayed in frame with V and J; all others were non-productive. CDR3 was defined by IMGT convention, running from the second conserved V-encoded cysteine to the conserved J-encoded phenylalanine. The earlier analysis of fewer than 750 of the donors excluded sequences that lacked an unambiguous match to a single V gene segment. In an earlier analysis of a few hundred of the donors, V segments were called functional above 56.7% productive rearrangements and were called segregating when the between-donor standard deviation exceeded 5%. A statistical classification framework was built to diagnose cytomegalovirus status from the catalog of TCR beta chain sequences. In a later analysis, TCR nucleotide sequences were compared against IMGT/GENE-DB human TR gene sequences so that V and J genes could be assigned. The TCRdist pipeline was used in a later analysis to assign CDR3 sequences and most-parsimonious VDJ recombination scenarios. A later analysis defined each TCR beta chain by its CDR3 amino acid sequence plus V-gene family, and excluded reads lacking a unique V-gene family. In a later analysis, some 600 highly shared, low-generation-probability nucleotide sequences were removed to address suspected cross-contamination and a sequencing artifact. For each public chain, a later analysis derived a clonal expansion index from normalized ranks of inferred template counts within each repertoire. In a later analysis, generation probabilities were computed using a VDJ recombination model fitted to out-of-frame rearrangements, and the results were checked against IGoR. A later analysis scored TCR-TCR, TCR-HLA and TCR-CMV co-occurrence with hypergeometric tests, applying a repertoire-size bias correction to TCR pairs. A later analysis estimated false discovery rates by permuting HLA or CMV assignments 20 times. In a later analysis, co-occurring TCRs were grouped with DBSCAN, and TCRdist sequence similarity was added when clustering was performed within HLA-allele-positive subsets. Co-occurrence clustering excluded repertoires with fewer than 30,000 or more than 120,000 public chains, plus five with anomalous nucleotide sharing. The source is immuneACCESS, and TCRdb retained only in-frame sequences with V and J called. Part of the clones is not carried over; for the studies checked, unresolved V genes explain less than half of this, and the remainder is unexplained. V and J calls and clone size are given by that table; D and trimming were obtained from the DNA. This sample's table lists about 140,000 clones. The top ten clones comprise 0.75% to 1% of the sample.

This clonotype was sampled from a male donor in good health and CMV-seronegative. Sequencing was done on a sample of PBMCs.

DNA sequence: TGTGCCAGCAGCTCTCTCCTAAGGGGTGGCTACGAGCAGTACTTC. Its protein product is CASSSLLRGGYEQYF. The V gene is TRBV27 and the J gene is TRBJ2-7; a tentative D match to TRBD1 spans 5 bases. Reading from cysteine to phenylalanine, the CDR3 counts 15 amino acids. Here the CDR3 DNA is all that survives: 45 bases in frame from base 1. Cut back by 6 bases and 3 bases, the V and J ends lie 18 bases apart. The germline V gene (reference sequence) specifies MNHEY as CDR1 and SMNVEV as CDR2.